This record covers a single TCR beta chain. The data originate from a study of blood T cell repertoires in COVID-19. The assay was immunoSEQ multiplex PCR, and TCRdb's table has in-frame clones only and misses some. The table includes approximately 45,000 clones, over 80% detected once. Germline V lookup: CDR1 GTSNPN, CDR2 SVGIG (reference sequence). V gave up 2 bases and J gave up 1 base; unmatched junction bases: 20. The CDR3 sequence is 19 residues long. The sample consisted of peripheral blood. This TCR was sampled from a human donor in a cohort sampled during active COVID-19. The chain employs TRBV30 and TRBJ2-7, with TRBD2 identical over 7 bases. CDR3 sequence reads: CAWSPPSLRSRSGSYEQYF. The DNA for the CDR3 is TGTGCCTGGAGTCCCCCCTCCCTCCGATCGCGTAGCGGGTCCTACGAGCAGTACTTC.